This TCR beta chain originates from a study of shared clonotypes between healthy human individuals. TCRdb keeps only in-frame clones here, not all; method: immunoSEQ multiplex PCR. Of approximately 2.4 million clones listed, 90% to 97% were seen once; the top ten hold roughly 0.13%. CDR1 and CDR2 (germline): MNHNS, SASEGT. V trimming: 10 bases; J trimming: 5 bases; junction bases outside the gene matches: 7. The CDR3 totals 14 residues. The gene calls are TRBV6-1 and TRBJ1-5; 11 bases are a match to TRBD1. The specimen sequenced was naive CD4+ T cells sorted from blood. Regarding subset: CD45RA+ positively selected. The clonotype comes from a man between 18 and 35 years old in good health. This chain's CDR3 is CATSGQGAYQPQHF. CDR3 DNA sequence: TGTGCCACCTCTGGACAGGGGGCCTATCAGCCCCAGCATTTT.